This T cell receptor beta chain is from a study of OX40 agonist ivuxolimab in advanced cancers. Turning to the study itself: Patients were dosed with the agonistic anti-OX40 (CD134) antibody ivuxolimab.

Clones were sequenced by immunoSEQ multiplex PCR, and TCRdb holds only the in-frame ones, with some missing. The sample holds approximately 38,000 clones; approximately 90% are singletons and the top ten take roughly 9%. The germline V gene encodes CDR1 MNHNS and CDR2 SASEGT. V was cut by 6 bases and J by 6 bases, with 18 bases left in between. The CDR3 spans 15 residues. Study conclusions and caveats: On average, CD8+ T cells had more expanded clones than CD4+. At doses 0.1 to 3.0 mg/kg, CD4+ and CD8+ clones expanded. The study did not work out the antigen specificity of the expanded peripheral T cells.

Comment on this clone: Its antigen is not identified.

The source was CD4+ or CD8+ T cells sorted from blood, collected in a trial of the OX40 agonist ivuxolimab. The receptor was derived from an adult with an advanced solid tumor such as melanoma, head and neck, liver or kidney cancer. This chain links TRBV6-1 with TRBJ2-1; the D is unclear. This chain's CDR3 is CASSLTWTGSNEQFF. As DNA, the CDR3 is TGTGCCAGCAGCCTTACTTGGACCGGATCCAATGAGCAGTTCTTC.